This TCR beta chain appears in the sequencing data of a study of graft-versus-host responses after intestinal transplantation. In the study overall: Those transplanted obtained multivisceral, liver-intestinal, or isolated intestinal grafts. Anti-thymocyte globulin induction, then tacrolimus and steroids for roughly 3 years, went to all recipients.

The method was immunoSEQ multiplex PCR; TCRdb's version includes in-frame clones alone and lacks a portion of them. The repertoire consists of roughly 90,000 clones, with around 89% occurring once and the leading ten covering approximately 0.28%. Study-wide results and caveats: GvH clones were identified in recipient marrow, with some first appearing in ileum or blood. Early post-transplant HvG declines tracked with peak circulating GvH clone levels.

The J segment lost 2 bases and the V segment lost 3 bases, leaving 11 bases of the junction unmatched. CDR3 length: 17 amino acids. The germline gives CDR1 SGDLS, CDR2 YYNGEE. About this clone: Its specificity is not known.

The TCR sequence derives from a human donor who was the organ donor for an intestinal transplant. The chain links TRBV9 to TRBJ2-3, with 8 bases aligning to TRBD1. The sample here was unstimulated CD4+ T cells sorted from spleen or lymph node cells, taken before transplant. CDR3 loop: CASSDQGAPTYTDTQYF. The CDR3 DNA sequence: TGTGCCAGCAGCGACCAGGGGGCCCCAACATACACAGATACGCAGTATTTT.